A single sample is the source of the 16 T cell receptor beta chains below, sequenced in a study of cytomegalovirus exposure and HLA in healthy donors. Researchers ran the PCR with 60 Vbeta and 13 Jbeta primers. Sequencing was performed with immunoSEQ multiplex PCR; in TCRdb, only in-frame clones are kept and a portion is missing. The repertoire consists of approximately 140,000 clones, with around 79% occurring once and the leading ten covering roughly 2.8%. The sequencing sample was made of PBMCs. Receptors were obtained from a male donor in good health and CMV-seronegative.

The chain has TRBV6-6 and TRBJ1-5; D unclear. In germline, CDR1 is MNHNY, CDR2 SVGAGI (reference sequence). The V end lost 8 bases, the J end lost 4 bases, and 9 bases lay between the germline ends. The CDR3 loop spans 12 amino acids. The CDR3 reads CASGGDNQPQHF. In DNA form, the CDR3 reads TGTGCCAGCGGAGGTGATAATCAGCCCCAGCATTTT.

V usage is TRBV7-9 and J usage is TRBJ2-2, with 16 bases identical to TRBD2. The CDR3 extends over 18 amino acids. The J segment lost 5 bases and the V segment lost 5 bases, leaving 8 bases of the junction unmatched. Germline V CDR1 and CDR2: SEHNR, FQNEAQ (reference sequence). CDR3 sequence (DNA): TGTGCCAGCAGCGCCGGGACTAGCGGGAGGGGTAGGACCGGGGAGCTGTTTTTT. Translating gives CASSAGTSGRGRTGELFF. Variable domain in full (rest from reference TRBV7-9 and TRBJ2-2): DTGVSQNPRHKITKRGQNVTFRCDPISEHNRLYWYRQTLGQGPEFLTYFQNEAQLEKSRLLSDRFSAERPKGSFSTLEIQRTEQGDSAMYLCASSAGTSGRGRTGELFFGEGSRLTVL.

The J gene is TRBJ2-5, the V gene TRBV12-5; TRBD2 matches 9 bases. The CDR3 loop spans 16 amino acids. V lost 0 bases and J lost 0; bases outside the gene matches: 2. From germline, CDR1 is LGHNT and CDR2 FRNRAP. The CDR3, as DNA: TGTGCTAGTGGTTTGGTACTAGCGGGCTACCAAGAGACCCAGTACTTC. Its translation: CASGLVLAGYQETQYF. The variable domain in full, with the rest retrieved from reference TRBV12-5 and TRBJ2-5, is DARVTQTPRHKVTEMGQEVTMRCQPILGHNTVFWYRQTMMQGLELLAYFRNRAPLDDSGMPKDRFSAEMPDATLATLKIQPSEPRDSAVYFCASGLVLAGYQETQYFGPGTRLLVL.

The CDR3 DNA sequence: TGTGCCGGGGGCAGAGGACCGGGACGGACAACTAATGAAAAACTGTTTTTT. Protein sequence: CAGGRGPGRTTNEKLFF. This sequence joins TRBV5-4 and TRBJ1-4, with D possibly TRBD1 on 6 matching bases. This CDR3 contains 17 residues. Trimming left V 10 bases short and J 0 bases short, with 22 bases between. Per germline, CDR1 SGHNT and CDR2 YYREEE (reference sequence).

This rearrangement joins TRBV5-6 to TRBJ1-2; a possible D gene is TRBD1 (6 bases). This CDR3 spans 15 amino acids. The V end lost 4 bases, the J end lost 4 bases, and 17 bases lay between the germline ends. Germline V gene data show CDR1 as SGHDT and CDR2 as YYEEEE. The CDR3, as DNA: TGTGCCAGCAGCCAGTCTCGGGGGGGCGGCTATGGCTACACCTTC. Translation gives CASSQSRGGGYGYTF.

This rearrangement joins TRBV4-2 to TRBJ2-7; tentatively, D is TRBD2 (6 bases). CDR1 is LGHNA, CDR2 YNFKEQ, per germline. The CDR3 consists of 15 residues. Deletions cut 1 base from V and 6 bases from J, with 16 bases between. The CDR3, as DNA: TGTGCCAGCAGCCAAGCGGGAGAGGGGCCTGGCGAGCAGTACTTC. Translated, it gives CASSQAGEGPGEQYF.

This rearrangement joins TRBV27 to TRBJ1-1; TRBD1 might be the D (5 bases). V dropped 8 bases and J dropped 4 bases, with 20 bases sitting between them. Germline CDR1 is MNHEY and CDR2 is SMNVEV (reference sequence). The CDR3 has 15 amino acids. The CDR3 nucleotides are TGTGCCAGCCGAACCGCCCCGGGAGGGACCACTGAAGCTTTCTTT. Amino acids: CASRTAPGGTTEAFF.

This clone appeared a few times. The genes are TRBV7-9 and TRBJ1-1, with a possible D match to TRBD1 (6 bases). The V gene's germline CDR1 is SEHNR and CDR2 FQNEAQ (reference sequence). Between the trimmed V and J ends, which lost 1 base and 1 base, there was a span of 13 bases. The CDR3 runs to 16 residues. DNA for the CDR3: TGTGCCAGCAGCTTAGTTCGACGGACAGAGAACACTGAAGCTTTCTTT. Encoded protein: CASSLVRRTENTEAFF.

The chain is built from TRBV11-1 and TRBJ1-1; D might be TRBD1 (6 bases). The ends were cut back, 3 bases at V and 1 base at J, with 12 bases in the middle. The CDR3 runs 15 residues. CDR1 is SGHAT and CDR2 is FQDESV in the germline V gene (reference sequence). CDR3 amino acids: CASSFEDRPNTEAFF. The CDR3 DNA reads as TGTGCCAGCAGCTTTGAAGACAGGCCGAACACTGAAGCTTTCTTT. The variable domain in full, completed from reference TRBV11-1 and TRBJ1-1, reads EAEVAQSPRYKITEKSQAVAFWCDPISGHATLYWYRQILGQGPELLVQFQDESVVDDSQLPKDRFSAERLKGVDSTLKIQPAELGDSAMYLCASSFEDRPNTEAFFGQGTRLTVV.

This chain links TRBV19 with TRBJ2-3, with 10 bases lining up with TRBD2. CDR1 is LNHDA, CDR2 SQIVND, per germline (reference sequence). There are 16 residues in the CDR3. Trimming cost V 5 bases and J 1 base; bases outside gene matches: 6. The DNA of the CDR3 is TGTGCCAGTAGTTCAGCTAGCGGGAGAGGCACAGATACGCAGTATTTT. Protein sequence: CASSSASGRGTDTQYF.

This clone occurred once. The chain uses TRBV9 and TRBJ1-3; tentatively, D is TRBD1 (5 bases). This CDR3 is built from 16 residues. From germline, CDR1 is SGDLS and CDR2 YYNGEE. Trimming took 2 bases from V and 1 from J, leaving 13 bases between them. The CDR3 here is CASSVQAGQSGNTIYF. The CDR3 nucleotides read TGTGCCAGCAGCGTTCAGGCAGGGCAATCTGGAAACACCATATATTTT.

This chain links TRBV7-2 with TRBJ1-2; 9 nucleotides line up with TRBD1. CDR1 and CDR2 (germline): SGHTA, FQGNSA. Trimming cost V 5 bases and J 5 bases; bases outside gene matches: 3. The CDR3 sequence is 13 residues long. The CDR3 reads CASSGDRGYGYTF. Here the CDR3 DNA reads TGTGCCAGCAGCGGCGACAGGGGGTATGGCTACACCTTC.

The rearrangement uses TRBV29-1 and TRBJ2-1; a weak D match, TRBD2 (5 bases). Germline V lookup: CDR1 SQVTM, CDR2 ANQGSEA. This CDR3 region has 10 residues. The CDR3 DNA reads TGCGCTTCGGGGTTACATGAGCAGTTCTTC. This gives the protein CASGLHEQFF.

The chain is built from TRBV19 and TRBJ1-1, with 10 bases that match TRBD1. CDR1 is LNHDA and CDR2 is SQIVND in the germline V gene (reference sequence). The CDR3 is made up of 13 amino acids. Trimming cost V 7 bases and J 6 bases; bases outside gene matches: 5. CDR3 bases: TGTGCCAGTACGGGACAGGGGTTTTCTGAAGCTTTCTTT. The encoded protein is CASTGQGFSEAFF.

This clone was observed once. The J gene is TRBJ2-2, the V gene TRBV10-3, with 9 bases lining up with TRBD2. The CDR3 has 16 residues. CDR1 is ENHRY, CDR2 SYGVKD, per germline. V lost 4 bases and J lost 1; bases outside the gene matches: 4. The CDR3 bases are TGTGCCATCAGTGCGGCGGGAGGGAGGAACACCGGGGAGCTGTTTTTT. It yields the protein CAISAAGGRNTGELFF.

Only a few counts were recorded for this clone. The chain carries TRBV7-2 and TRBJ2-1; the match to TRBD2 covers 7 bases. Germline V gene lookup returns CDR1 SGHTA and CDR2 FQGNSA. V shed 5 bases and J 6 bases; nucleotides not matched to a gene: 10. This CDR3 has 15 residues. The CDR3 nucleotides are TGTGCCAGCAGCATCGCCCAGCTAGCGGCCAATGAGCAGTTCTTC. Its translation: CASSIAQLAANEQFF.